The T cell receptor beta chain described here comes from a study of T cell responses to AZD1222 COVID-19 vaccine. Germline trimming cut 4 bases from V and 7 bases from J; bases unmatched to any gene: 5. This CDR3 is built from 15 residues. The V gene's germline CDR1 is SGHDT and CDR2 YYEEEE. Profiling relied on immunoSEQ multiplex PCR, and the TCRdb table lists in-frame clones only, not all of them. Among tens of thousands of clones, over 90% were seen once, and the ten largest hold around 8.1%. The TCR sequence derives from an adult in good health. This chain connects TRBV5-6 to TRBJ2-1; 13 bases fit TRBD2. Here the sequenced sample was peripheral blood, taken on day 0 of AZD1222 vaccination. CDR3: CASSRGLAGVNEQFF. DNA for the CDR3: TGTGCCAGCAGCCGCGGACTAGCGGGGGTTAATGAGCAGTTCTTC.